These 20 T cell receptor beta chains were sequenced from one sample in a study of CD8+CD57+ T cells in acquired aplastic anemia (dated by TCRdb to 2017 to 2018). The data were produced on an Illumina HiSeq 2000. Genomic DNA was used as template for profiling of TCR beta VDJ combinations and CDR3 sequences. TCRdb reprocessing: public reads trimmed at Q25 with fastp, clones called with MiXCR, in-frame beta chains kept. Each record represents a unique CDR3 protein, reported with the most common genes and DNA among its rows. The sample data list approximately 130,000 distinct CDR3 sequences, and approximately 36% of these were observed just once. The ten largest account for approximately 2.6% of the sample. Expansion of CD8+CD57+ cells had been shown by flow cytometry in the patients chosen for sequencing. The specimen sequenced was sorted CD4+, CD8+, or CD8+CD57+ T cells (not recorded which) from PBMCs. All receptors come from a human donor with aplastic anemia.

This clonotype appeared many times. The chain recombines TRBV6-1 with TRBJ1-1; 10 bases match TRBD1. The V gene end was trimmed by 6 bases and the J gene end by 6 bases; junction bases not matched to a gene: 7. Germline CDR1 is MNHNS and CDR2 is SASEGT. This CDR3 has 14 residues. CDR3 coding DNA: TGTGCCAGCAGACGACAGGGGGCAACGCCTGAAGCTTTCTTT. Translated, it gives CASRRQGATPEAFF.

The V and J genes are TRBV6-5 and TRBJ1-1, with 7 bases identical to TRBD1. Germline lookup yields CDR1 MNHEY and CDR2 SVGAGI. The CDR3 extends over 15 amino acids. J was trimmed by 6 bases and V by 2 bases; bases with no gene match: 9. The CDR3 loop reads CASSYGTVGGAEAFF. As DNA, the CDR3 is TGTGCCAGCAGTTACGGGACAGTAGGGGGGGCTGAAGCTTTCTTT.

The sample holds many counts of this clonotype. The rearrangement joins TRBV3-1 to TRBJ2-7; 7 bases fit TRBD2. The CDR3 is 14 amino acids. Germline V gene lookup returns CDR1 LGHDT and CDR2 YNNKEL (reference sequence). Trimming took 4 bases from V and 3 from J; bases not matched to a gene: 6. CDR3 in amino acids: CASSPGLEVYEQYF. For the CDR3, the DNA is TGTGCCAGCAGCCCCGGACTAGAAGTCTACGAGCAGTACTTC.

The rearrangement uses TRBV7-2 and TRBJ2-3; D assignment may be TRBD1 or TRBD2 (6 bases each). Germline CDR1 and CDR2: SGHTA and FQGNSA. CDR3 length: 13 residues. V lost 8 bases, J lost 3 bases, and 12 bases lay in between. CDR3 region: CASEGGGTDTQYF. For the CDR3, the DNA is TGTGCCAGCGAGGGGGGCGGGACAGATACGCAGTATTTT.

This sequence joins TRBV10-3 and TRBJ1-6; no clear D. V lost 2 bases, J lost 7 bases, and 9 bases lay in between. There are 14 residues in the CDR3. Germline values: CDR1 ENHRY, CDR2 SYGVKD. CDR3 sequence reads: CAISERQENSPLHF. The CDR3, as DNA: TGTGCCATCAGTGAGCGGCAGGAGAATTCACCCCTCCACTTT.

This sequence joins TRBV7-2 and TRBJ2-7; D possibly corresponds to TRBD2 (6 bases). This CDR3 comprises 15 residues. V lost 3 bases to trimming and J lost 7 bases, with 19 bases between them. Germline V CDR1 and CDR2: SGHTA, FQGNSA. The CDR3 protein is CASSLGGRAPGEQYF. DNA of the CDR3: TGTGCCAGCAGCTTGGGAGGACGGGCCCCTGGGGAGCAGTACTTC.

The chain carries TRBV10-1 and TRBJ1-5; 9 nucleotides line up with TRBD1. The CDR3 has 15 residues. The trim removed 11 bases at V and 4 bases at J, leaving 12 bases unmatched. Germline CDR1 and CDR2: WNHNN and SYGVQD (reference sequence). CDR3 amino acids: CAASLTGGTNQPQHF. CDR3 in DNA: TGCGCCGCAAGCCTAACAGGGGGCACTAATCAGCCCCAGCATTTT.

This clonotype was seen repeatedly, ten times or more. The CDR3 coding sequence is TGCGCCAGCAGCTTGGCTCAGGGGGCAAACGGGGAGCTGTTTTTT. It codes for CASSLAQGANGELFF. V usage is TRBV5-1 and J usage is TRBJ2-2, with 8 bases lining up with TRBD1. J was trimmed by 7 bases and V by 0 bases; bases with no gene match: 5. The CDR3 length is 15 residues. Germline V gene sequence: CDR1 SGHRS, CDR2 YFSETQ.

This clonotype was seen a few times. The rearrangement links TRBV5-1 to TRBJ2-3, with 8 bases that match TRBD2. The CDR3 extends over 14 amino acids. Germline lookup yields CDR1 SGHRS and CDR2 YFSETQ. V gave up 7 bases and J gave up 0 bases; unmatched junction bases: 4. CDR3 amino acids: CASSRGGSTDTQYF. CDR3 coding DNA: TGCGCCAGCTCCCGGGGGGGGAGCACAGATACGCAGTATTTT.

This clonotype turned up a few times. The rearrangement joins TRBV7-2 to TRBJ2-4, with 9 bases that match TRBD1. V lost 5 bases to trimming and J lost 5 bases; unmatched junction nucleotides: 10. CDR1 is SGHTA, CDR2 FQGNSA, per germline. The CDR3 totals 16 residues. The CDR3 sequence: CASSLDPGQGQNIQYF. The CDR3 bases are TGTGCCAGCAGCCTCGATCCGGGACAGGGCCAAAACATTCAGTACTTC.

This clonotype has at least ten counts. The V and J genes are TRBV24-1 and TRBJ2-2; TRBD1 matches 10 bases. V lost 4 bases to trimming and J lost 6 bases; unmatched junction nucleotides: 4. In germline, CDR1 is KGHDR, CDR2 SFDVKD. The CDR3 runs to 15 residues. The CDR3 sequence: CATSDSTGGPGELFF. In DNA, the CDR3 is TGTGCCACCAGTGACTCGACAGGGGGCCCCGGGGAGCTGTTTTTT.

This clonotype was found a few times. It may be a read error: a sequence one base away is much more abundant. CDR3 region: CARSLLGRPNYGYTF. CDR3 sequence (DNA): TGTGCCCGCAGCCTACTGGGACGCCCTAACTATGGCTACACCTTC. The chain uses TRBV11-2 and TRBJ1-2, with a weak D call TRBD1 (5 bases). From germline, CDR1 is SGHAT and CDR2 FQNNGV. The CDR3 consists of 15 residues.

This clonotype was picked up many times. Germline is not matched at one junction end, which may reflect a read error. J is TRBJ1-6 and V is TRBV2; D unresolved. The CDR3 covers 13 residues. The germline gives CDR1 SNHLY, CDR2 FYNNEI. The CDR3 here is CANSRSYNSPLHF. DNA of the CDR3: TGTGCCAACAGTCGCTCCTATAATTCACCCCTCCACTTT.

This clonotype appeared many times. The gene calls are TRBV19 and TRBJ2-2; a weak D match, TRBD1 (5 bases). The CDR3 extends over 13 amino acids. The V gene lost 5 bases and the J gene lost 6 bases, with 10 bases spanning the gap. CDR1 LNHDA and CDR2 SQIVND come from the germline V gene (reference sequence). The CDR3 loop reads CASSSWGAGELFF. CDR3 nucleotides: TGTGCCAGTAGTTCCTGGGGCGCCGGGGAGCTGTTTTTT.

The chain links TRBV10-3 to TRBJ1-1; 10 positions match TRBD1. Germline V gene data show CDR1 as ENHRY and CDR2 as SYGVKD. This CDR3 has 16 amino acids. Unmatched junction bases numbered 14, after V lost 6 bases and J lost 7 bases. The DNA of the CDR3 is TGTGCCATCAGATTGACAGGGGGCCCCGATCCGAATGAAGCTTTCTTT. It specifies CAIRLTGGPDPNEAFF.

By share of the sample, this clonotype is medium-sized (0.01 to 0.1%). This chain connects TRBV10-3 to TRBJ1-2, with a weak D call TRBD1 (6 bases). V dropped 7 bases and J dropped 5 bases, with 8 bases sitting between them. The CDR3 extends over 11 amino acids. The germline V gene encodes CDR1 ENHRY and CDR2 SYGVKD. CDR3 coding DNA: TGTGCCATCAAAGGGGGGTATGGCTACACCTTC. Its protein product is CAIKGGYGYTF.

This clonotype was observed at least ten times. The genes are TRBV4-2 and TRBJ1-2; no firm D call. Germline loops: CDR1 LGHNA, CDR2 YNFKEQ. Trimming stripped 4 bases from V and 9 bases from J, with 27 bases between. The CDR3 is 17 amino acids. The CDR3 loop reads CASSPLGIGGVVMSYTF. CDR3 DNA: TGTGCCAGCAGCCCCCTCGGCATTGGAGGAGTCGTTATGAGCTACACCTTC.

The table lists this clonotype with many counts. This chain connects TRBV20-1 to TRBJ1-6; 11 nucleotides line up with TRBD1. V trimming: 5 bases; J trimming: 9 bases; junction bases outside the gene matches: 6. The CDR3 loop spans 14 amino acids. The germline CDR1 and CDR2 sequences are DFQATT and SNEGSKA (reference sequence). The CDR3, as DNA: TGCAGTGCTCCTACCGGGACAGGGGGTTCACCCCTCCACTTT. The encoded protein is CSAPTGTGGSPLHF.

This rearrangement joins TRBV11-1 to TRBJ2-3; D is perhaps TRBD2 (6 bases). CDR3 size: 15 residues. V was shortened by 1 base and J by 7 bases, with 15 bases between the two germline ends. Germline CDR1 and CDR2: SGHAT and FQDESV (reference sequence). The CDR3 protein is CASSLGELAGHTQYF. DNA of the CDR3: TGTGCCAGCAGCTTAGGGGAGTTGGCGGGGCATACGCAGTATTTT.

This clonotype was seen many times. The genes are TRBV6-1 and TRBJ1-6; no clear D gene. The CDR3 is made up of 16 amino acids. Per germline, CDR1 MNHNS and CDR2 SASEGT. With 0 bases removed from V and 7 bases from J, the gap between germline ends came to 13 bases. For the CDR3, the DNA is TGTGCCAGCAGTGAAGCCTGGACGGCGTACAATTCACCCCTCCACTTT. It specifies CASSEAWTAYNSPLHF.